These 19 T cell receptor beta chains originate from one sample sequenced in a study of blood T cell repertoires in COVID-19. This table comes from immunoSEQ multiplex PCR, and its TCRdb copy is limited to in-frame clones, with some not included. This table has a few hundred thousand clones, 85% to 90% appearing once. Material: peripheral blood. The receptors stem from a man in his forties or fifties with acute or convalescent COVID-19.

The chain couples TRBV6-5 to TRBJ1-4; the match to TRBD1 covers 7 bases. V lost 5 bases, J lost 6 bases, and 6 bases stayed unmatched. The CDR3 is made up of 14 amino acids. CDR1 and CDR2 from the germline V gene are MNHEY and SVGAGI. CDR3 residues: CASSNRGLDEKLFF. In DNA form, the CDR3 reads TGTGCCAGCAGTAACAGGGGCTTGGATGAAAAACTGTTTTTT.

The chain couples TRBV5-8 to TRBJ1-5; maybe TRBD1 (6 bases). Germline CDR1 reads SGHTS; CDR2 reads YDEGEE. Trimming removed 6 bases at V and 3 bases at J, with 10 bases between. The CDR3 is 13 amino acids. In nucleotides, the CDR3 is TGTGCCAGCACAGACAGGTCCAATCAGCCCCAGCATTTT. Residues: CASTDRSNQPQHF.

This chain connects TRBV5-1 to TRBJ2-7; TRBD1 agrees at 7 bases. J gave up 2 bases and V 4 bases, and 3 bases lay outside the gene matches. The germline gives CDR1 SGHRS, CDR2 YFSETQ. The CDR3 is made up of 13 amino acids. The CDR3 DNA sequence: TGCGCCAGCAGCCCAGGGACAGCCTACGAGCAGTACTTC. Protein sequence: CASSPGTAYEQYF.

The V call is TRBV6-5, the J call TRBJ2-7, with D tentatively TRBD1 (6 bases). This CDR3 is 14 amino acids long. Per the germline V gene, CDR1 is MNHEY and CDR2 is SVGAGI. The V end lost 3 bases, the J end lost 1 base, and 10 bases lay between the germline ends. CDR3 region: CASSYRDRSYEQYF. DNA of the CDR3: TGTGCCAGCAGTTATAGAGACAGGTCCTACGAGCAGTACTTC.

The genes are TRBV18 and TRBJ1-1; D remains ambiguous. The germline gives CDR1 KGHSH, CDR2 LQKENI. V was shortened by 3 bases and J by 4 bases, with 12 bases between the two germline ends. CDR3 size: 14 residues. This CDR3 reads CASSPEGVGTEAFF. CDR3 nucleotides: TGTGCCAGCTCACCGGAGGGTGTGGGCACTGAAGCTTTCTTT.

The CDR3 DNA reads as TGTGCCAGCAGTTACTCCCGAGGGATAACTGAAGCTTTCTTT. Translation gives CASSYSRGITEAFF. V usage is TRBV6-5 and J usage is TRBJ1-1; no firm D call. The V gene lost 0 bases and the J gene lost 5 bases, with 10 bases spanning the gap. The germline CDR1 and CDR2 sequences are MNHEY and SVGAGI. The CDR3 spans 14 residues.

The chain's CDR3 is CASSVGWGNNEQFF. In nucleotides, the CDR3 is TGTGCCAGCAGCGTCGGCTGGGGCAACAATGAGCAGTTCTTC. This chain uses TRBV9 with TRBJ2-1, with D tentatively TRBD1 (5 bases). The CDR3 has 14 residues. The germline CDR1 and CDR2 sequences are SGDLS and YYNGEE. V was pared by 2 bases and J by 5 bases, with 11 bases between.

The CDR3 loop is CAWNLQGSYNSPLHF. In nucleotides, the CDR3 is TGTGCCTGGAACCTACAGGGATCCTATAATTCACCCCTCCACTTT. The chain is built from TRBV30 and TRBJ1-6, with D possibly TRBD1 on 6 matching bases. The CDR3 covers 15 residues. Trimming removed 4 bases at V and 1 base at J, with 11 bases between. Germline assignment: CDR1 GTSNPN and CDR2 SVGIG (reference sequence). The full variable domain, with the rest looked up from reference TRBV30 and TRBJ1-6, is SQTIHQWPATLVQPVGSPLSLECTVEGTSNPNLYWYRQAAGRGLQLLFYSVGIGQISSEVPQNLSASRPQDRQFILSSKKLLLSDSGFYLCAWNLQGSYNSPLHFGNGTRLTVT.

The genes are TRBV3-1 (or the pseudogene TRBV3-2) and TRBJ2-2, with 7 bases that match TRBD1. This CDR3 comprises 17 residues. Germline V gives CDR1 LGHDT, CDR2 YNNKEL (reference sequence). With 2 bases clipped from V and 5 bases from J, the junction kept 11 bases outside the gene matches. The CDR3 loop reads CASSQLQTGSWTGELFF. The CDR3 DNA reads as TGTGCCAGCAGCCAACTCCAGACAGGGTCGTGGACCGGGGAGCTGTTTTTT.

The chain couples TRBV6-1 to TRBJ2-1; D gene uncertain. Germline values: CDR1 MNHNS, CDR2 SASEGT. There are 16 residues in the CDR3. V lost 6 bases and J 4 bases, leaving 19 bases between the germline ends. The CDR3 coding sequence is TGTGCCAGCAGGGAACTTGGAACTAAAATTTACAATGAGCAGTTCTTC. Translated, it gives CASRELGTKIYNEQFF.

For this clone: Other DNA sequences within the sample encode an identical CDR3. This chain connects TRBV3-1 (or the pseudogene TRBV3-2) to TRBJ1-5; 11 bases map to TRBD1. V lost 4 bases and J lost 3; bases outside the gene matches: 5. Looked up from germline, CDR1 is LGHDT and CDR2 is YNNKEL (reference sequence). The CDR3 sequence is 16 residues long. The CDR3 loop reads CASSPGTGGNNQPQHF. In DNA, the CDR3 is TGTGCCAGCAGCCCCGGGACAGGGGGAAACAATCAGCCCCAGCATTTT.

About this clone itself: Distinct nucleotide sequences in the sample also encode this CDR3. V and J are TRBV7-2 and TRBJ1-5; D is unclear. Germline CDR1 is SGHTA and CDR2 is FQGNSA. The CDR3 runs to 14 residues. V shed 1 base and J shed 5 bases, with 9 bases lying between them. The CDR3, as DNA: TGTGCCAGCAGCTTAGTTGGCCGGGATCAGCCCCAGCATTTT. It is translated as CASSLVGRDQPQHF.

This chain joins TRBV10-1 and TRBJ2-2; TRBD2 matches 13 bases. The germline V gene has CDR1 WNHNN and CDR2 SYGVQD (reference sequence). V gave up 3 bases and J gave up 6 bases; unmatched junction bases: 1. This CDR3 contains 15 residues. The CDR3 coding sequence is TGCGCCAGCAGTGAAGGGACTAGCGGGGCCGGGGAGCTGTTTTTT. This translates into CASSEGTSGAGELFF.

The gene calls are TRBV6-5 and TRBJ1-2, with D possibly TRBD1 on 5 matching bases. The CDR3 covers 16 residues. The V end lost 0 bases, the J end lost 8 bases, and 19 bases lay between the germline ends. Germline V gives CDR1 MNHEY, CDR2 SVGAGI. The CDR3 spells CASSYSSVTAQGGYTF. DNA of the CDR3: TGTGCCAGCAGTTACTCGAGCGTGACAGCCCAGGGCGGCTACACCTTC.

This clone was observed a single time. The chain is built from TRBV6-1 and TRBJ1-2, with 7 bases matching TRBD1. CDR1 is MNHNS and CDR2 is SASEGT in the germline V gene. The CDR3 has 15 residues. The V and J ends lost 2 bases and 0 bases, in that order; junction bases with no gene match: 3. CDR3 amino acids: CASSEPGGANYGYTF. For the CDR3, the DNA is TGTGCCAGCAGTGAACCAGGGGGAGCTAACTATGGCTACACCTTC.

The rearrangement links TRBV4-1 to TRBJ2-5, with 8 bases matching TRBD2. Germline CDR1 and CDR2: MGHRA and YSYEKL. After removal of 5 bases from V and 2 bases from J, the junction contained 10 bases not matched to a gene. This CDR3 has 16 residues. CDR3 sequence (DNA): TGCGCCAGCAGCGCACGTTATAGCGGGGTACAAGAGACCCAGTACTTC. Its translation is CASSARYSGVQETQYF.

The table lists this clone with a count of one. The chain combines TRBV5-1 with TRBJ2-3; TRBD2 matches 11 bases. In germline, CDR1 is SGHRS, CDR2 YFSETQ. V lost 1 base, J lost 0 bases, and 4 bases stayed unmatched. The CDR3 sequence is 17 residues long. The CDR3 reads CASSLLAGGTSTDTQYF. For the CDR3, the DNA is TGCGCCAGCAGCTTGTTAGCGGGGGGGACTAGCACAGATACGCAGTATTTT. The entire variable domain, with the rest obtained from reference TRBV5-1 and TRBJ2-3, is as follows: KAGVTQTPRYLIKTRGQQVTLSCSPISGHRSVSWYQQTPGQGLQFLFEYFSETQRNKGNFPGRFSGRQFSNSRSEMNVSTLELGDSALYLCASSLLAGGTSTDTQYFGPGTRLTVL.

The chain has TRBV16 and TRBJ2-1, with TRBD2 matching over 11 bases. From germline, CDR1 is KGHSY and CDR2 FQNENV. This CDR3 contains 15 residues. V was pared by 3 bases and J by 5 bases, with 3 bases of the junction left unmatched. The CDR3 nucleotides read TGTGCCAGCAGCCATCTAGCGGGGGGCCACAATGAGCAGTTCTTC. Its translation is CASSHLAGGHNEQFF.

The chain has TRBV19 and TRBJ2-1; TRBD1 matches at 11 bases. This CDR3 contains 14 residues. V lost 6 bases and J lost 8; bases outside the gene matches: 6. Germline V gene sequence: CDR1 LNHDA, CDR2 SQIVND (reference sequence). The CDR3: CASRSAGQGDEQFF. The CDR3 DNA is TGTGCCAGTAGGAGCGCGGGACAGGGGGATGAGCAGTTCTTC.